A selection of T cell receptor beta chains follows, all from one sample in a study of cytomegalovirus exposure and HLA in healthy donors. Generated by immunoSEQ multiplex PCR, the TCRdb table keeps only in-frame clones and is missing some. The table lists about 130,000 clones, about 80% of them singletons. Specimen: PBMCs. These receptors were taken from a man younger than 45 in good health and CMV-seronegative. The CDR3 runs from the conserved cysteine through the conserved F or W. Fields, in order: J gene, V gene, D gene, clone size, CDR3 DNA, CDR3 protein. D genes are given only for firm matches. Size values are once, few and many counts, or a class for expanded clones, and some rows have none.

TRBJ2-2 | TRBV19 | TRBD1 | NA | TGTGCCAGTAGAAACCGGGACAGGGGTAGAACCGGGGAGCTGTTTTTT | CASRNRDRGRTGELFF
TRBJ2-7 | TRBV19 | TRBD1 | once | TGTGCCAGTAGTTTCGGACAGGGAAGGACCTACGAGCAGTACTTC | CASSFGQGRTYEQYF
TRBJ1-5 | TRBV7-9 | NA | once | TGTGCCAGCAGCTACACAGGGCTTGAGCCCCAGCATTTT | CASSYTGLEPQHF
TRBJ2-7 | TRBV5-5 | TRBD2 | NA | TGTGCCAGCAGCCCGGGACTAGCGTACTCCTACGAGCGGTACTTC | CASSPGLAYSYERYF
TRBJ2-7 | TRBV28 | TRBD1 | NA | TGTGCCAGCGGGGGACAGAGGGTTTCCTACGAGCAGTACTTC | CASGGQRVSYEQYF
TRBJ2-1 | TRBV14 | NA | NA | TGTGCCAGCAGCCAAGCAGGGGTCACCTACAATGAGCAGTTCTTC | CASSQAGVTYNEQFF
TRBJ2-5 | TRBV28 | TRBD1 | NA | TGTGCCAGCAGCGCCGGGACAGCGCTTGAGACCCAGTACTTC | CASSAGTALETQYF
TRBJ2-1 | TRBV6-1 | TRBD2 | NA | TGTGCCAGCAGTGTTTCTAGCGGGAGGGTTGTCTACAATGAGCAGTTCTTC | CASSVSSGRVVYNEQFF
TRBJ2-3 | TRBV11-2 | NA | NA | TGTGCCAGCAGGGGAAGGACAGCTAGCACAGATACGCAGTATTTT | CASRGRTASTDTQYF
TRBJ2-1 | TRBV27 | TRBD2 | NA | TGTGCCAGCAGTCCCCTAACTAGCGGTAACTACAATGAGCAGTTCTTC | CASSPLTSGNYNEQFF
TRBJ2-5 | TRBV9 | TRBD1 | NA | TGTGCCAGCAGCGTCGGCGGACAAGGGGGCGACCAAGAGACCCAGTACTTC | CASSVGGQGGDQETQYF
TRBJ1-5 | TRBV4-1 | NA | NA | TGCGCCAGCAGCCAAGGGGAGTGGGGATATCAGCCCCAGCATTTT | CASSQGEWGYQPQHF
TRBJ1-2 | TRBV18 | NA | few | TGTGCCAGCTCACCAGAAACGGACTATGGCTACACCTTC | CASSPETDYGYTF